Listed below are T cell receptor beta chains from one sample, sequenced in a study of molecular identifiers for immune sequencing clone quantification. TCRdb re-analysed the PCR reads in MiXCR, keeping a single row per CDR3 protein. Of 250,000 to 350,000 distinct CDR3 sequences detected, around 21% appear once; the ten largest clones hold roughly 0.86%. The sequenced sample was naive CD8+ T cells from blood, with Jurkat cell RNA spiked in. The receptors come from a human donor in good health. Some libraries in this study had Jurkat cell RNA spiked in. Both conserved end residues are part of each CDR3. The D gene is left open where the match is weak. The listing skips clone size in some rows; elsewhere it reads once, few, many or a size class.

clone size,D gene,V gene,CDR3 length,J gene,CDR3 DNA,CDR3 protein
many,TRBD1,TRBV4-1,15,TRBJ2-2,TGCGCCAGCAGCCATGACACAGGGGGCATCGGGGAGCTGTTTTTT,CASSHDTGGIGELFF
many,NA,TRBV14,15,TRBJ2-5,TGTGCCAGCAGCCAAGACAAGTATCACGAGGAGACCCAGTACTTC,CASSQDKYHEETQYF
many,NA,TRBV11-2,12,TRBJ2-5,TGTGCCAGCAGCAAGTACCAAGAGACCCAGTACTTC,CASSKYQETQYF
few,NA,TRBV21-1,23,TRBJ1-4,TGTGCCAGCAGCAAAGCGCCCAAACCGATAAGGGAGAATGAAAACGCAACTAATGAAAAACTGTTTTTT,CASSKAPKPIRENENATNEKLFF
many,TRBD1,TRBV4-3,13,TRBJ2-3,TGCGCCAGCAGCCAATTCCAGGGACAGGTGAAGTATTTT,CASSQFQGQVKYF
many,NA,TRBV6-6,12,TRBJ1-1,TGTGCCAGCAGTTACGAGACAGATGAAGCTTTCTTT,CASSYETDEAFF
many,TRBD1,TRBV7-9,16,TRBJ2-7,TGTGCCAGCAGCTGGATTCCGGGACAGGGGACGGGGGAGCAGTACTTC,CASSWIPGQGTGEQYF
few,TRBD2,TRBV7-9,18,TRBJ2-7,TGTGCCAGCAGCTTAAGTCCAAGGGTTGGCGGGAGGGCCTCCGAGCAGTACTTC,CASSLSPRVGGRASEQYF
many,TRBD2,TRBV6-5,18,TRBJ2-3,TGTGCCAGCAGTTACTCTGGGACTAGCGGGGGGGCCACAGATACGCAGTATTTT,CASSYSGTSGGATDTQYF
many,NA,TRBV7-9,15,TRBJ1-1,TGTGCCAGCAGCTTAGATTCGTGGCAGAACACTGAAGCTTTCTTT,CASSLDSWQNTEAFF
many,TRBD1,TRBV29-1,13,TRBJ1-1,TGCAGCGGGGGGGGGACAGACGGCACTGAAGCTTTCTTT,CSGGGTDGTEAFF
many,NA,TRBV4-1,14,TRBJ2-2,TGCGCCAGCAGCCAATTGCCCCTAACGAGGGAGCTGTTTTTT,CASSQLPLTRELFF
many,NA,TRBV28,12,TRBJ2-4,TGTGCCAGCAGTCCATTCGAGAACATTCAGTACTTC,CASSPFENIQYF
NA,TRBD2,TRBV4-1,15,TRBJ2-7,TGCGCCAGCAGCCCGGGACTAGTGGGATCCTACGAGCAGTACTTC,CASSPGLVGSYEQYF
many,NA,TRBV7-9,15,TRBJ2-5,TGTGCCAGCAGGTCTGGGGGGTCTTTTCCGGAGACCCAGTACTTC,CASRSGGSFPETQYF
many,TRBD1,TRBV27,15,TRBJ1-5,TGTGCCAGCAGGTCCGGGACAGGGGGAGGTCAGCCCCAGCATTTT,CASRSGTGGGQPQHF
many,NA,TRBV7-9,12,TRBJ2-7,TGTGCCAGCAGTTTTCGTGCCTACGAGCAGTACTTC,CASSFRAYEQYF
many,NA,TRBV28,15,TRBJ2-7,TGTGCCAGCACGTTCGGTACCGGGGTTCAGGACGAGCAGTACTTC,CASTFGTGVQDEQYF
few,NA,TRBV27,16,TRBJ2-4,TGTGCCAGCAGTTTACGCGGGAACCTAGCCAAAAACATTCAGTACTTC,CASSLRGNLAKNIQYF
many,TRBD2,TRBV7-9,15,TRBJ2-3,TGTGCCAGCAGCTTAGTAGCGGGGTTAGCAGATACGCAGTATTTT,CASSLVAGLADTQYF
many,TRBD1,TRBV28,16,TRBJ2-2,TGTGCCAGCGGCGGACAGGGGCTCACCGGGACCGGGGAGCTGTTTTTT,CASGGQGLTGTGELFF
few,NA,TRBV6-2/TRBV6-3,16,TRBJ1-5,TGTGCCAGCTCAGCACCCGGACAGTATAGCAATCAGCCCCAGCATTTT,CASSAPGQYSNQPQHF
many,TRBD1,TRBV12-3/TRBV12-4,15,TRBJ2-2,TGTGCCAGCAGCTCCACAGGGGCGCACACCGGGGAGCTGTTTTTT,CASSSTGAHTGELFF
few,NA,TRBV30,16,TRBJ1-3,TGTGCCTGGAGTTCCACGACAGGATTCTCTGGAAACACCATATATTTT,CAWSSTTGFSGNTIYF
NA,NA,TRBV20-1,16,TRBJ2-5,TGCAGTGCTAGACTAAACCGGGACGCCCAGGGTGAGACCCAGTACTTC,CSARLNRDAQGETQYF
many,NA,TRBV7-2,12,TRBJ2-5,TGTGCCAGCAGCATGGAGCGAAAGACCCAGTACTTC,CASSMERKTQYF
once,NA,TRBV24-1,11,TRBJ2-3,TGTGCCACCAGTGATTCCGGTACGCAGTATTTT,CATSDSGTQYF
many,TRBD2,TRBV2,16,TRBJ2-3,TGTGCCAGCCATGATCCGGGACTAACTAGCACAGATACGCAGTATTTT,CASHDPGLTSTDTQYF
many,NA,TRBV19,15,TRBJ2-1,TGTGCCAGTAGTATGGTGGGCAGGTCCTACAATGAGCAGTTCTTC,CASSMVGRSYNEQFF
few,TRBD1,TRBV6-2/TRBV6-3,17,TRBJ2-7,TGTGCCAGCAGTTACGGGAAAGCCGGGACAGGGCACTACGAGCAGTACTTC,CASSYGKAGTGHYEQYF
few,TRBD1,TRBV28,15,TRBJ1-1,TGTGCCAGCAGTACAATCAGGGGGCTTAACACTGAAGCTTTCTTT,CASSTIRGLNTEAFF
few,NA,TRBV20-1,11,TRBJ2-3,TGCAGTGCTAACGATGTGAATACGCAGTATTTT,CSANDVNTQYF
many,NA,TRBV29-1,11,TRBJ1-1,TGCAGCGTTGGAAGGGGCACTGAAGCTTTCTTT,CSVGRGTEAFF
NA,NA,TRBV7-2,15,TRBJ2-3,TGTGCCAGCAGCTTAGTCTTAACGTCGACAGATACGCAGTATTTT,CASSLVLTSTDTQYF
many,TRBD2,TRBV20-1,15,TRBJ2-7,TGCAGTGCTAGCGCGCGGGAGGCTCTCTCCTACGAGCAGTACTTC,CSASAREALSYEQYF
many,TRBD1,TRBV4-1,15,TRBJ2-3,TGCGCCAGCAGCCAAGTGGGGACAGCCCCAGATACGCAGTATTTT,CASSQVGTAPDTQYF
NA,TRBD1,TRBV7-9,16,TRBJ2-5,TGTGCCAGCAGCCCCCCCCGGGACAGCTTCCAAGAGACCCCGTACTTC,CASSPPRDSFQETPYF
NA,NA,TRBV10-3,13,TRBJ2-7,TGTGCCATCAGTGATCTCCAGGGCTACGAGCAGTACTTC,CAISDLQGYEQYF
many,TRBD2,TRBV7-9,16,TRBJ2-7,TGTGCCAGCAGCTCCATAGCGGGAGATGGGAGCTACGAGCAGTACTTC,CASSSIAGDGSYEQYF
few,TRBD1,TRBV14,16,TRBJ2-1,TGTGCCAGCAGCCAATTCGGGACAGGGGGGCAGGATGAGCAGTTCTTC,CASSQFGTGGQDEQFF
few,TRBD1,TRBV20-1,15,TRBJ2-1,TGCAGTGCTAGAGATTACAGGGGCTCCTACAATGAGCAGTTCTTC,CSARDYRGSYNEQFF
few,NA,TRBV11-2,17,TRBJ2-3,TGTGCCAGCAGCCCTATCGGCCATCCCGGCACCACAGATACGCAGTATTTT,CASSPIGHPGTTDTQYF
NA,TRBD1,TRBV27,14,TRBJ2-7,TGTGCCAGCAGCTCGACAGGGCGCTCGGACGAGCAGTACTTC,CASSSTGRSDEQYF
few,NA,TRBV6-5,13,TRBJ1-5,TGTGCCAGCAGTTACGACCAGGGTCAGCCCCAGCATTTT,CASSYDQGQPQHF
few,NA,TRBV27,14,TRBJ2-3,TGTGCCAGCAGTTACAGGTCACTCACAGATACGCAGTATTTT,CASSYRSLTDTQYF
NA,NA,TRBV20-1,15,TRBJ1-5,TGCAGTGTTAGAGATCGTCTGGGCGGCCTTCAGCCCCAGCATTTT,CSVRDRLGGLQPQHF
NA,NA,TRBV14,13,TRBJ2-7,TGTGCCAGCAGCCAGGCCAGGCAGGCCGGGCAGTACTTC,CASSQARQAGQYF
many,TRBD1,TRBV7-9,15,TRBJ2-7,TGTGCCAGCAGCTTATCGGGACAGAAGCCCTACGAGCAGTACTTC,CASSLSGQKPYEQYF
many,TRBD2,TRBV6-5,15,TRBJ2-7,TGTGCCAGCAGTTACTCGGGCGGGGGGGGCTACGAGCAGTACTTC,CASSYSGGGGYEQYF
NA,TRBD1,TRBV7-9,14,TRBJ1-1,TGTGCCAGCAGCTTAGAACAGGGGGCACCTGAAGCTTTCTTT,CASSLEQGAPEAFF
many,TRBD2,TRBV4-3,16,TRBJ2-7,TGCGCCAGCAGCCAAGCCTCGACTAGCGGGAGTTACGAGCAGTACTTC,CASSQASTSGSYEQYF
many,TRBD2,TRBV5-6,13,TRBJ2-7,TGTGCCAGCAGCCCGACTAGCGGATACGAGCAGTACTTC,CASSPTSGYEQYF
many,NA,TRBV30,12,TRBJ1-1,TGTGCCTGGAGTGCCGGGGACACTGAAGCTTTCTTT,CAWSAGDTEAFF